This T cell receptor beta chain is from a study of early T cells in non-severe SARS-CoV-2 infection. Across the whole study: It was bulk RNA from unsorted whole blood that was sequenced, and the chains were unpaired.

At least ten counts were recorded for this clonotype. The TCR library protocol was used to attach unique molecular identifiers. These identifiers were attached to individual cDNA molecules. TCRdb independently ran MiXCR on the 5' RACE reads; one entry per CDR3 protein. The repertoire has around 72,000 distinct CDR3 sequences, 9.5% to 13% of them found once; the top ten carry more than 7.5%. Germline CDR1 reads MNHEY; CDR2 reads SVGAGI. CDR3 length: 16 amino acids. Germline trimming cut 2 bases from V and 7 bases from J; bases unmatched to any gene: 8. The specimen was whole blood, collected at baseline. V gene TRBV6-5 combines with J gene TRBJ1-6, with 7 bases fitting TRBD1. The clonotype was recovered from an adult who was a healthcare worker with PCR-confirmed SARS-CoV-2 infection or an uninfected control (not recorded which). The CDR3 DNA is TGTGCCAGCAGTTACGACAGGCCAGGGGGGAATTCACCCCTCCACTTT. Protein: CASSYDRPGGNSPLHF.